The T cell receptor beta chain under discussion was sequenced for a study of glioma-infiltrating T cells. Germline lookup yields CDR1 MGHRA and CDR2 YSYEKL. Trimming pared 0 bases from V and 10 bases from J, leaving 7 bases between. The CDR3 totals 13 residues. This clonotype was observed a few times. As yet, its antigen is unknown. Using RNA template, CDR3s of TCR alpha and beta were amplified with iRepertoire arm-PCR. One-step reverse transcription and amplification started from approximately 100-400 ng of tissue mRNA or PBMC total RNA. TCRdb used MiXCR to reprocess the multiplex PCR reads, holding one entry per CDR3 protein. The sample includes around 140,000 distinct CDR3 sequences, approximately 40% seen only once; the top ten take around a fifth. General study results and limits: Non-neoplastic patients had below-expected tissue-blood divergence, while all gliomas exceeded expectation.

This TCR derives from a human donor with low-grade glioma or glioblastoma, undergoing nonglioma brain surgery, or in good health (not recorded which). Sequenced: glioma tissue, nonneoplastic brain tissue, or PBMCs (not recorded which). The rearrangement uses TRBV4-1 and TRBJ1-6; unclear D gene. DNA of the CDR3: TGCGCCAGCAGCCAAGATCTGCGATCACCCCTCCACTTT. It is translated as CASSQDLRSPLHF.